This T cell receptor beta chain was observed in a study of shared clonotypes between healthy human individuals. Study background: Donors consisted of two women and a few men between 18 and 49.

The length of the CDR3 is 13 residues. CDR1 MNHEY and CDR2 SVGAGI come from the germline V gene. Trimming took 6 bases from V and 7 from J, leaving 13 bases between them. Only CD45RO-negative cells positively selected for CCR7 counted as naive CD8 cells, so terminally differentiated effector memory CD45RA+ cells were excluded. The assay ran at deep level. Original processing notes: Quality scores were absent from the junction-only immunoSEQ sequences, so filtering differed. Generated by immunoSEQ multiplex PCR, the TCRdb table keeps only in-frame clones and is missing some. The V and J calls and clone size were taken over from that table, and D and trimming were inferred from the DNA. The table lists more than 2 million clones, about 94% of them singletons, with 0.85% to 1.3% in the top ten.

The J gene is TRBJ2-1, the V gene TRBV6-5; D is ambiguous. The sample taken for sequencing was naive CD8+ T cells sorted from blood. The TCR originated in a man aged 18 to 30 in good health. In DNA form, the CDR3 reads TGTGCCAGCAGAGCAGGTTTGGGGAATGAGCAGTTCTTC. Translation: CASRAGLGNEQFF.